Shown below are 24 T cell receptor beta chains from a single sample sequenced in a study of T cell responses to AZD1222 COVID-19 vaccine. TCRdb's table, derived via immunoSEQ multiplex PCR, lists solely in-frame clones and lacks some. The sample has roughly 200,000 clones; 85% to 95% are singletons. This material consisted of peripheral blood, taken 28 days after the second dose of the MenACWY control vaccine. These receptors all come from an adult who received the MenACWY meningococcal vaccine as a control.

The V and J genes are TRBV30 and TRBJ1-1; a weak D match, TRBD1 (6 bases). V dropped 0 bases and J dropped 1 base, with 12 bases sitting between them. The CDR3 has 15 residues. The germline gives CDR1 GTSNPN, CDR2 SVGIG (reference sequence). The CDR3 DNA sequence: TGTGCCTGGAGTGTACAGTGGACAGCGAACACTGAAGCTTTCTTT. This encodes CAWSVQWTANTEAFF. Together with reference TRBV30 and TRBJ1-1, the CDR3 gives the full variable domain: SQTIHQWPATLVQPVGSPLSLECTVEGTSNPNLYWYRQAAGRGLQLLFYSVGIGQISSEVPQNLSASRPQDRQFILSSKKLLLSDSGFYLCAWSVQWTANTEAFFGQGTRLTVV.

This chain uses TRBV30 with TRBJ1-6, with TRBD1 identical over 7 bases. V was clipped by 0 bases and J by 6 bases; unmatched bases: 5. CDR3 length: 15 amino acids. Germline CDR1 reads GTSNPN; CDR2 reads SVGIG (reference sequence). CDR3 in amino acids: CAWSVGDRSNSPLHF. The DNA for the CDR3 is TGTGCCTGGAGTGTAGGGGACAGATCTAATTCACCCCTCCACTTT.

The table lists this clone with a few counts. This chain joins TRBV30 and TRBJ1-5; TRBD1 agrees at 7 bases. Germline V lookup: CDR1 GTSNPN, CDR2 SVGIG (reference sequence). There are 14 residues in the CDR3. Trimming at V came to 5 bases and at J to 9 bases, leaving 13 bases not matched to a gene. CDR3 DNA sequence: TGTGCCTGGTCAGAGGGACAGCTCGGGGGGCCCCAGCATTTT. This translates into CAWSEGQLGGPQHF.

The DNA for the CDR3 is TGTGCCAGTAGTATTGGGAAGACACCCCTCCACTTT. Translated, it gives CASSIGKTPLHF. The genes are TRBV19 and TRBJ1-6; D remains ambiguous. Looked up from germline, CDR1 is LNHDA and CDR2 is SQIVND (reference sequence). This CDR3 is built from 12 residues. The germline V and J ends were trimmed by 3 bases and 11 bases, with 8 bases remaining between them.

The chain links TRBV7-2 to TRBJ1-5; D unclear. The V end lost 5 bases, the J end lost 7 bases, and 12 bases lay between the germline ends. There are 13 residues in the CDR3. Germline values: CDR1 SGHTA, CDR2 FQGNSA. The CDR3 DNA follows: TGTGCCAGCAGCGCATTCCAGGTGCAGCCCCAGCATTTT. As protein: CASSAFQVQPQHF.

This chain connects TRBV6-5 to TRBJ1-2; D uncertain. The germline V gene encodes CDR1 MNHEY and CDR2 SVGAGI. CDR3 length equals 15 residues. The ends were cut back, 1 base at V and 4 bases at J, with 13 bases in the middle. CDR3 protein: CASSYLPSSGYGYTF. The CDR3 DNA is TGTGCCAGCAGTTACTTACCATCCTCTGGCTATGGCTACACCTTC.

The chain uses TRBV2 and TRBJ1-4, with 9 bases that match TRBD1. Trimming at V came to 6 bases and at J to 8 bases, leaving 7 bases not matched to a gene. This CDR3 is built from 14 residues. The germline V gene encodes CDR1 SNHLY and CDR2 FYNNEI. For the CDR3, the DNA is TGTGCCAGCAGACCCGGGACAGGGAAGGAAAAACTGTTTTTT. It encodes CASRPGTGKEKLFF. Supplemented by reference TRBV2 and TRBJ1-4, the full variable domain reads EPEVTQTPSHQVTQMGQEVILRCVPISNHLYFYWYRQILGQKVEFLVSFYNNEISEKSEIFDDQFSVERPDGSNFTLKIRSTKLEDSAMYFCASRPGTGKEKLFFGSGTQLSVL.

The chain links TRBV6-5 to TRBJ2-5; TRBD1 is a possible D gene (6 bases). Germline CDR1 MNHEY, CDR2 SVGAGI. This CDR3 has 13 residues. The V end was cut by 6 bases, the J end by 2 bases, with 10 bases between. The chain's CDR3 is CASRRTAQETQYF. The DNA for the CDR3 is TGTGCCAGCAGGAGGACAGCACAAGAGACCCAGTACTTC.

The chain is built from TRBV3-1 (or the pseudogene TRBV3-2) and TRBJ2-3; possibly TRBD2 for D (7 bases). This CDR3 contains 15 residues. The germline gives CDR1 LGHDT, CDR2 YNNKEL (reference sequence). Between the trimmed V and J ends, which lost 7 bases and 4 bases, there was a span of 18 bases. The CDR3 loop reads CASNPAGGRSDTQYF. For the CDR3, the DNA is TGTGCCAGCAACCCTGCCGGGGGGCGATCAGATACGCAGTATTTT.

The V and J genes are TRBV6-5 and TRBJ1-1; no definite D call. Germline V CDR1 and CDR2: MNHEY, SVGAGI. CDR3 length equals 15 residues. Trimming took off 5 bases at V and 0 bases at J, with 13 bases between the two ends. CDR3 residues: CASSNGGHMNTEAFF. CDR3 bases: TGTGCCAGCAGTAATGGAGGGCACATGAACACTGAAGCTTTCTTT.

This chain uses TRBV18 with TRBJ1-2, with 9 bases matching TRBD1. This CDR3 is built from 14 residues. J gave up 4 bases and V 3 bases, and 3 bases lay outside the gene matches. Looked up from germline, CDR1 is KGHSH and CDR2 is LQKENI. CDR3 sequence (DNA): TGTGCCAGCTCACCTGGGACAGGGCCCTATGGCTACACCTTC. Residues: CASSPGTGPYGYTF.

The rearrangement joins TRBV5-1 to TRBJ2-3, with D unclear. Per the germline V gene, CDR1 is SGHRS and CDR2 is YFSETQ. V was trimmed by 0 bases and J by 0 bases, leaving 11 bases between them. The CDR3 is made up of 16 amino acids. The chain's CDR3 is CASSLVPIPSTDTQYF. The CDR3 region has the DNA TGCGCCAGCAGCTTGGTTCCGATCCCTAGCACAGATACGCAGTATTTT.

The V and J genes are TRBV28 and TRBJ1-5; 10 bases agree with TRBD1. Per the germline V gene, CDR1 is MDHEN and CDR2 is SYDVKM. The CDR3 has 15 residues. The V segment lost 7 bases and the J segment 5 bases; nucleotides outside the gene matches: 8. The CDR3 reads CASTSTGGADQPQHF. CDR3 coding DNA: TGTGCCAGCACCTCGACAGGGGGCGCGGATCAGCCCCAGCATTTT.

V is TRBV19 and J is TRBJ1-1; D is uncertain. Germline V gene sequence: CDR1 LNHDA, CDR2 SQIVND (reference sequence). V was clipped by 3 bases and J by 1 base, with 6 bases between them. The CDR3 runs 13 residues. CDR3 in DNA: TGTGCCAGTAGTATGTCGGGGAACACTGAAGCTTTCTTT. Translating gives CASSMSGNTEAFF.

The J gene is TRBJ2-1, the V gene TRBV7-2; D possibly corresponds to TRBD1 (6 bases). With 5 bases removed from V and 3 bases from J, the gap between germline ends came to 20 bases. The CDR3 runs to 17 residues. CDR1 is SGHTA, CDR2 FQGNSA, per germline. In DNA form, the CDR3 reads TGTGCCAGCAGCCCCCACCCCAGGGGCGCAGGCTACAATGAGCAGTTCTTC. Its protein product is CASSPHPRGAGYNEQFF.

V usage is TRBV7-6 and J usage is TRBJ1-3; TRBD1 might be the D (5 bases). Germline lookup yields CDR1 SGHVS and CDR2 FNYEAQ. V lost 6 bases, J lost 1 base, and 13 bases lay in between. The CDR3 contains 15 residues. The CDR3 sequence: CASRSEGRSGNTIYF. In DNA, the CDR3 is TGTGCCAGCAGATCCGAGGGGAGATCTGGAAACACCATATATTTT.

The rearrangement joins TRBV28 to TRBJ2-5; a weak D match, TRBD2 (5 bases). The CDR3 length is 15 residues. The germline gives CDR1 MDHEN, CDR2 SYDVKM. V was pared by 1 base and J by 2 bases, with 11 bases between. The CDR3 reads CASSLSGVQQETQYF. CDR3 sequence (DNA): TGTGCCAGCAGTTTATCCGGGGTACAACAAGAGACCCAGTACTTC.

The chain employs TRBV3-1 (or the pseudogene TRBV3-2) and TRBJ2-2; 7 nucleotides match TRBD2. CDR3 length: 14 residues. CDR1 and CDR2 from the germline V gene are LGHDT and YNNKEL (reference sequence). The ends lost 3 bases at V and 6 bases at J; junction bases unmatched: 4. The CDR3 reads CASSQAAGAGELFF. The CDR3, as DNA: TGTGCCAGCAGCCAGGCGGCGGGGGCCGGGGAGCTGTTTTTT.

V gene TRBV30 combines with J gene TRBJ2-7, with 7 bases fitting TRBD1. The CDR3 is made up of 14 amino acids. From germline, CDR1 is GTSNPN and CDR2 SVGIG (reference sequence). With V trimmed by 3 bases and J by 0 bases, 5 bases remained unmatched. CDR3 coding DNA: TGTGCCTGGAGACCGACAGGGATCTCCTACGAGCAGTACTTC. Encoded protein: CAWRPTGISYEQYF.

This clone was seen only once. The chain joins TRBV27 to TRBJ2-5; D might be TRBD1 (6 bases). V lost 0 bases, J lost 5 bases, and 16 bases lay in between. Germline V gene lookup returns CDR1 MNHEY and CDR2 SMNVEV (reference sequence). The CDR3 has 16 amino acids. CDR3 amino acids: CASSLSIRTGSETQYF. The CDR3 DNA is TGTGCCAGCAGTTTATCGATAAGAACAGGGTCCGAGACCCAGTACTTC.

This CDR3 reads CAYQGGEDYGYTF. CDR3 DNA sequence: TGTGCCTATCAGGGTGGGGAGGACTATGGCTACACCTTC. This rearrangement joins TRBV30 to TRBJ1-2, with D tentatively TRBD1 (5 bases). Deletions cut 7 bases from V and 3 bases from J, with 15 bases between. This CDR3 comprises 13 residues. Germline V lookup: CDR1 GTSNPN, CDR2 SVGIG (reference sequence).

The chain joins TRBV18 to TRBJ2-1, with 15 bases lining up with TRBD2. V lost 4 bases and J lost 8; bases outside the gene matches: 9. The CDR3 contains 17 residues. The germline V gene encodes CDR1 KGHSH and CDR2 LQKENI. The CDR3 here is CASSLGLAGGTGDEQFF. The CDR3 bases are TGTGCCAGCTCACTGGGACTAGCGGGGGGCACAGGGGATGAGCAGTTCTTC.

The chain joins TRBV2 to TRBJ1-2; D is undetermined. The V gene's germline CDR1 is SNHLY and CDR2 FYNNEI. The CDR3 loop spans 11 amino acids. V was shortened by 2 bases and J by 6 bases, with 4 bases between the two germline ends. CDR3 in DNA: TGTGCCAGCAGTGAACAGGATGGCTACACCTTC. Its protein is CASSEQDGYTF.

This sequence joins TRBV12-3 or TRBV12-4 and TRBJ1-2, with a possible D match to TRBD1 (5 bases). Trimming removed 8 bases at V and 4 bases at J, with 14 bases between. The CDR3 has 13 residues. In nucleotides, the CDR3 is TGTGCCAGCTTGGACATATTGGGCTATGGCTACACCTTC. Amino acid sequence: CASLDILGYGYTF.